The 25 T cell receptor beta chains in this list originate from one sample, sequenced in a study of T cell changes during pregnancy in multiple sclerosis. Libraries were prepared by immunoSEQ multiplex PCR; TCRdb keeps only in-frame clonotypes and omits some of them. The sample consists of about 40,000 clones, roughly 90% of them appearing once. Material: CD4+ T cells from peripheral blood mononuclear cells, obtained in the second trimester of pregnancy. The receptors here all came from a female donor with multiple sclerosis, enrolled in a pregnancy study.

This clone was counted a single time. The chain recombines TRBV28 with TRBJ2-7; 10 bases match TRBD2. The CDR3 covers 13 residues. The trim removed 8 bases at V and 2 bases at J, leaving 3 bases unmatched. The germline V gene encodes CDR1 MDHEN and CDR2 SYDVKM. CDR3 sequence reads: CASVAGGPYEQYF. CDR3 nucleotide sequence: TGTGCCAGCGTAGCGGGAGGCCCCTACGAGCAGTACTTC.

The gene calls are TRBV15 and TRBJ2-4; D uncertain. In germline, CDR1 is LNHNV, CDR2 YYDKDF (reference sequence). V was shortened by 5 bases and J by 6 bases, with 11 bases between the two germline ends. The CDR3 sequence is 13 residues long. CDR3 nucleotides: TGTGCCACCAGCGGCAAGTGGAGAAACATTCAGTACTTC. Translated: CATSGKWRNIQYF. Drawing the rest from reference TRBV15 and TRBJ2-4, the complete variable domain is DAMVIQNPRYQVTQFGKPVTLSCSQTLNHNVMYWYQQKSSQAPKLLFHYYDKDFNNEADTPDNFQSRRPNTSFCFLDIRSPGLGDTAMYLCATSGKWRNIQYFGAGTRLSVL.

The V gene is TRBV5-6, the J gene TRBJ2-2; 7 bases are shared with TRBD1. Unmatched junction bases numbered 3, after V lost 1 base and J lost 0 bases. The CDR3 is 16 residues long. Germline CDR1 and CDR2: SGHDT and YYEEEE. The CDR3 is CASSLMGTANTGELFF. The CDR3 coding sequence is TGTGCCAGCAGCTTGATGGGGACAGCGAACACCGGGGAGCTGTTTTTT.

Comments on this clone: At one boundary the junction diverges from the germline segment, which might be a read error. This sequence joins TRBV4-1 and TRBJ2-2, with D perhaps matching TRBD2 (5 bases). CDR1 and CDR2 (germline): MGHRA, YSYEKL. This CDR3 has 18 residues. CDR3 residues: CASNQERSGVANTGELFF. CDR3 in DNA: TGCGCCAGCAACCAAGAAAGAAGCGGTGTCGCGAACACCGGGGAGCTGTTTTTT.

The chain has TRBV13 and TRBJ2-1; no firm D call. This CDR3 spans 13 amino acids. V shed 5 bases and J shed 12 bases, with 17 bases lying between them. CDR1 PRHDT and CDR2 FYEKMQ come from the germline V gene (reference sequence). For the CDR3, the DNA is TGTGCCAGCAGCGCGACCGGCGGCCAGTGGCAGTTCTTC. Amino acids: CASSATGGQWQFF.

This clone appeared a few times. This chain joins TRBV30 and TRBJ2-5; 7 nucleotides line up with TRBD2. The germline gives CDR1 GTSNPN, CDR2 SVGIG (reference sequence). The trim removed 5 bases at V and 3 bases at J, leaving 6 bases unmatched. CDR3 length: 13 residues. The CDR3 DNA is TGTGCCTGGGGGGGGGAGACAGAAGAGACCCAGTACTTC. It encodes CAWGGETEETQYF.

This chain uses TRBV11-2 with TRBJ1-1, with 7 bases matching TRBD1. Per germline, CDR1 SGHAT and CDR2 FQNNGV. With V trimmed by 0 bases and J by 1 base, 11 bases remained unmatched. The CDR3 covers 18 residues. The CDR3 sequence: CASSLEMLLGQRNTEAFF. CDR3 DNA sequence: TGTGCCAGCAGCTTAGAGATGCTGCTGGGACAGAGGAACACTGAAGCTTTCTTT.

The chain couples TRBV6-5 to TRBJ2-3; tentatively, D is TRBD1 (6 bases). Germline values: CDR1 MNHEY, CDR2 SVGAGI. The CDR3 runs to 14 residues. The ends were cut back, 5 bases at V and 2 bases at J, with 11 bases in the middle. CDR3 amino acids: CASSIRQATDTQYF. Here the CDR3 DNA reads TGTGCCAGCAGTATTCGACAGGCCACAGATACGCAGTATTTT.

The chain combines TRBV2 with TRBJ2-2; 8 bases agree with TRBD1. The CDR3 is made up of 14 amino acids. Looked up from germline, CDR1 is SNHLY and CDR2 is FYNNEI. The junction had 5 bases not matched to a gene; V was cut back by 4 bases and J by 7 bases. In nucleotides, the CDR3 is TGTGCCAGCAGTGTCGGACAGGGTTACGGGGAGCTGTTTTTT. Its protein product is CASSVGQGYGELFF.

This CDR3 is CASTSWGQGGYTF. The DNA of the CDR3 is TGTGCCAGCACCTCATGGGGACAGGGAGGCTACACCTTC. The rearrangement joins TRBV27 to TRBJ1-2, with 9 bases aligning to TRBD1. The germline V gene encodes CDR1 MNHEY and CDR2 SMNVEV (reference sequence). This CDR3 is built from 13 residues. J was trimmed by 8 bases and V by 7 bases; bases with no gene match: 8.

The rearrangement uses TRBV2 and TRBJ1-5; D is perhaps TRBD1 (5 bases). CDR3 size: 13 residues. Germline values: CDR1 SNHLY, CDR2 FYNNEI. V lost 6 bases and J lost 7, with 13 bases in between. CDR3: CASSLGQGQPQHF. The CDR3 nucleotides read TGTGCCAGCAGCTTAGGACAAGGGCAGCCCCAGCATTTT.

The chain joins TRBV28 to TRBJ1-2; D gene uncertain. The germline V and J ends were trimmed by 3 bases and 3 bases, with 11 bases remaining between them. This CDR3 has 14 amino acids. Germline V gives CDR1 MDHEN, CDR2 SYDVKM. The CDR3, as DNA: TGTGCCAGCAGTTTTCCCCGGGTAGACTATGGCTACACCTTC. It codes for CASSFPRVDYGYTF.

This clone has just a few counts. The chain combines TRBV7-9 with TRBJ2-7; TRBD1 might be the D (6 bases). Trimming left V 5 bases short and J 1 base short, with 18 bases between. Germline CDR1 SEHNR, CDR2 FQNEAQ (reference sequence). CDR3 size: 16 residues. As DNA, the CDR3 is TGTGCCAGCAGCAAAAGTCCGGGACATTCATCCTACGAGCAGTACTTC. Translating gives CASSKSPGHSSYEQYF. Variable domain in full (rest from reference TRBV7-9 and TRBJ2-7): DTGVSQNPRHKITKRGQNVTFRCDPISEHNRLYWYRQTLGQGPEFLTYFQNEAQLEKSRLLSDRFSAERPKGSFSTLEIQRTEQGDSAMYLCASSKSPGHSSYEQYFGPGTRLTVT.

The chain couples TRBV2 to TRBJ2-1; 11 bases agree with TRBD2. The germline V gene encodes CDR1 SNHLY and CDR2 FYNNEI. The CDR3 is 15 residues long. With V trimmed by 7 bases and J by 3 bases, 5 bases remained unmatched. This CDR3 reads CASKLLAGDYNEQFF. In DNA form, the CDR3 reads TGTGCCAGCAAGCTACTAGCGGGAGACTACAATGAGCAGTTCTTC.

This clone is medium-sized by share. The rearrangement links TRBV6-1 to TRBJ1-5, with D perhaps matching TRBD1 (5 bases). CDR1 is MNHNS, CDR2 SASEGT, per germline. This CDR3 has 14 residues. V gave up 7 bases and J gave up 6 bases, with 16 bases separating them. The CDR3 coding sequence is TGTGCCAGCACCGCGGCTGGGGGGAGTCAGCCCCAGCATTTT. Its translation is CASTAAGGSQPQHF.

The chain is built from TRBV7-9 and TRBJ2-7; 8 bases match TRBD1. The V gene's germline CDR1 is SEHNR and CDR2 FQNEAQ (reference sequence). This CDR3 spans 16 amino acids. V trimming: 5 bases; J trimming: 5 bases; junction bases outside the gene matches: 14. This CDR3 is CASSQDRQGIGHEQYF. Written as DNA, the CDR3 is TGTGCCAGCAGCCAAGATCGACAGGGGATTGGACACGAGCAGTACTTC.

This clone has only a few counts. The rearrangement links TRBV10-2 to TRBJ2-7; TRBD1 agrees at 7 bases. Trimming took 2 bases from V and 2 from J; bases not matched to a gene: 6. The germline V gene encodes CDR1 WSHSY and CDR2 SAAADI. The CDR3 consists of 15 residues. The CDR3 DNA sequence: TGCGCCAGCAGTGAGACTAACAGGGGCGCCTACGAGCAGTACTTC. Translated: CASSETNRGAYEQYF.

The J gene is TRBJ2-1, the V gene TRBV7-2, with D unresolved. Germline V gives CDR1 SGHTA, CDR2 FQGNSA. CDR3 size: 13 residues. Trimming took 6 bases from V and 13 from J, leaving 19 bases between them. CDR3 protein: CASSQLAATRQFF. CDR3 DNA sequence: TGTGCCAGCAGTCAACTCGCGGCCACGCGACAGTTCTTC.

There are a few counts of this clone. The rearrangement links TRBV30 to TRBJ2-2; the D is unclear. The CDR3 is 12 residues long. Germline CDR1 GTSNPN, CDR2 SVGIG (reference sequence). V lost 2 bases, J lost 6 bases, and 7 bases lay in between. The CDR3 sequence: CAWSRLAGELFF. The CDR3 region has the DNA TGTGCCTGGAGTCGACTCGCCGGGGAGCTGTTTTTT.

This clone occurred a few times. This chain links TRBV19 with TRBJ1-5; D remains unclear. The CDR3 covers 15 residues. V lost 3 bases, J lost 4 bases, and 13 bases lay in between. Germline V gene data show CDR1 as LNHDA and CDR2 as SQIVND (reference sequence). The CDR3 nucleotides read TGTGCCAGTAGTATGATTAGGACTGCTAATCAGCCCCAGCATTTT. Amino acids: CASSMIRTANQPQHF.

CDR3 residues: CASSYERGYEQYF. Written as DNA, the CDR3 is TGTGCCAGCAGTTATGAGCGGGGATACGAGCAGTACTTC. The chain carries TRBV6-6 and TRBJ2-7, with 7 bases that match TRBD2. Germline V gene lookup returns CDR1 MNHNY and CDR2 SVGAGI (reference sequence). V was clipped by 3 bases and J by 4 bases; unmatched bases: 3. The CDR3 totals 13 residues.

CDR3 bases: TGCGCCAGCAGCCCGATGGGGCCCGACCCCTACGAGCAGTACTTC. It encodes CASSPMGPDPYEQYF. The chain links TRBV5-1 to TRBJ2-7; perhaps TRBD1 as D (5 bases). Germline V lookup: CDR1 SGHRS, CDR2 YFSETQ. V was cut by 4 bases and J by 2 bases, with 16 bases left in between. There are 15 residues in the CDR3.

The chain joins TRBV28 to TRBJ2-7; a weak D match, TRBD1 (6 bases). V dropped 6 bases and J dropped 4 bases, with 19 bases sitting between them. CDR1 is MDHEN, CDR2 SYDVKM, per germline. This CDR3 has 15 amino acids. DNA of the CDR3: TGTGCCAGCAGGATAACAGGGAAAGGCTCTTACGAGCAGTACTTC. Residues: CASRITGKGSYEQYF.

This clone came up once. V and J are TRBV9 and TRBJ2-7; TRBD2 is a possible D gene (5 bases). Germline CDR1 SGDLS, CDR2 YYNGEE. V lost 0 bases and J 7 bases, leaving 17 bases between the germline ends. The CDR3 covers 15 residues. CDR3 residues: CASSVGESQAWEQYF. The DNA for the CDR3 is TGTGCCAGCAGCGTAGGGGAGAGCCAGGCCTGGGAGCAGTACTTC.

V and J are TRBV7-2 and TRBJ1-4; 9 nucleotides line up with TRBD1. J was trimmed by 7 bases and V by 3 bases; bases with no gene match: 3. Germline assignment: CDR1 SGHTA and CDR2 FQGNSA. The CDR3 covers 14 residues. The CDR3 protein is CASSFDRGSEKLFF. The DNA for the CDR3 is TGTGCCAGCAGCTTTGACAGGGGGAGTGAAAAACTGTTTTTT.